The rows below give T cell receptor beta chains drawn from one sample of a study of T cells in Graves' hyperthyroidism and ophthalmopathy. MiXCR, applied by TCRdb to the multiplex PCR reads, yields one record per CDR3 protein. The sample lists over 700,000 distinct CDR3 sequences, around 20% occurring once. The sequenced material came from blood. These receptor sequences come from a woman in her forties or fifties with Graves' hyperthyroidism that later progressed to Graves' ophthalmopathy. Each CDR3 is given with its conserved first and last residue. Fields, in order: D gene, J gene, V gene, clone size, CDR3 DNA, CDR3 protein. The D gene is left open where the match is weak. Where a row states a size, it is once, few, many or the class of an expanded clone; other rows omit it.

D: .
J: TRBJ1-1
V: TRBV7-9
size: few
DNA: TGTGCCAGCAGCTTATGGCCCAGGGGTGGGGTGAACACTGAAGCTTTCTTT
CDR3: CASSLWPRGGVNTEAFF

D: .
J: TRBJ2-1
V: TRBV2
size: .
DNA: TGTGCCAGCAGCGGGGGTCGTAGGGGGCGTTTTTCCAATGAGCAGTTCTTC
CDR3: CASSGGRRGRFSNEQFF

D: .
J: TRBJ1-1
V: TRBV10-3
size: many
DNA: TGTGCCATCAGTGAGTCTAGACTGGAAGCTTTCTTT
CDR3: CAISESRLEAFF

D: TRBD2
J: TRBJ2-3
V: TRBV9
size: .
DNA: TGTGCCAGCAGCGTAGTAGCGGGGATGACAGATACGCAGTATTTT
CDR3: CASSVVAGMTDTQYF

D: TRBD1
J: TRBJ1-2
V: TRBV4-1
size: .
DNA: TGCGCCAGCAGCCAAGGACAGGGAAGTTACACCTTC
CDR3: CASSQGQGSYTF

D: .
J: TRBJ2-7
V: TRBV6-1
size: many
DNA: TGTGCCAGCAGGGGCGAGAGGACAGGACTATCCTACGAGCAGTACTTC
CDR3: CASRGERTGLSYEQYF

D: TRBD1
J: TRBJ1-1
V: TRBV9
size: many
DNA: TGTGCCAGCAGCACCGGGACAGAAACTGAAGCTTTCTTT
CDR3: CASSTGTETEAFF

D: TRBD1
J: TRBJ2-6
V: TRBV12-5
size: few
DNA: TGTGCTAGTGGTTTGCAGAAGGGGGCCGGGGCCAACGTCCTGACTTTC
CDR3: CASGLQKGAGANVLTF

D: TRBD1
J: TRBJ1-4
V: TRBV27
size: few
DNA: TGTGCCAGCAGTATCGCCGGGACAGCCGCAACTAATGAAAAACTGTTTTTT
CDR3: CASSIAGTAATNEKLFF

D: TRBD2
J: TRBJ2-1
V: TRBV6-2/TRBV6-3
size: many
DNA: TGTGCCAGCACCGCAGTTGGCCTAGCGGGATTTCAGTTCTTC
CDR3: CASTAVGLAGFQFF

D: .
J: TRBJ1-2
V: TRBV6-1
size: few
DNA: TGTGCCAGCAGCCGGGACACCCGGGGCTATGGCTACACCTTC
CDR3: CASSRDTRGYGYTF

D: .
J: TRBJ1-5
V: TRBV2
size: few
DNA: TGTGCCAGCAGTGAAGAGGGTACCGAATATCAGCCCCAGCATTTT
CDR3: CASSEEGTEYQPQHF

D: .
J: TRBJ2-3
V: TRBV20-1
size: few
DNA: TGCAGTGCTAGAGATGGGCAGACCACAGATACGCAGTATTTT
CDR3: CSARDGQTTDTQYF

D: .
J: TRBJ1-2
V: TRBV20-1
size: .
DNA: TGCAGTGCTAGCCCAGAGACAGCGAACTATGGCTACACCTTC
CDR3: CSASPETANYGYTF

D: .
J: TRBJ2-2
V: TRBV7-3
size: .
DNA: TGTGCCAGCAGCTCGTCTCCCGCGAACACCGGGGAGCTGTTTTTT
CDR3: CASSSSPANTGELFF

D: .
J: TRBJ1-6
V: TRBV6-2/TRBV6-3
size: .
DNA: TGTGCCAGCAGTTTCCCGGACAGCTCCTATAATTCACCCCTCCACTTT
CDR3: CASSFPDSSYNSPLHF

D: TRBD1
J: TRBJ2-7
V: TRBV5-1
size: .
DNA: TGCGCCAGCAGCGGGGGACAGCTCTACGAGCAGTACTTC
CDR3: CASSGGQLYEQYF

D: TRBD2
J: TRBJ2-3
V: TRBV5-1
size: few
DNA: TGCGCCAGTCACTGGACTAGCGGTACAGATACGCAGTATTTT
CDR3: CASHWTSGTDTQYF

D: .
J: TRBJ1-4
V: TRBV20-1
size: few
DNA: TGCAGTGCTAGAGATAACAGGTGGGACGAAAAACTGTTTTTT
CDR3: CSARDNRWDEKLFF

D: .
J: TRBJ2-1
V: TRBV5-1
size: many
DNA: TGCGCCAGCACCTACCTCGGACAGCACAATGAGCAGTTCTTC
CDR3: CASTYLGQHNEQFF

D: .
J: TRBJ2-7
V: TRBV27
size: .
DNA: TGTGCCAGCAGTCTAGCCCGGGCGATATCCTACGAGCAGTACTTC
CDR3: CASSLARAISYEQYF

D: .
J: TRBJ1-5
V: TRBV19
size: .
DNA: TGTGCCAGTAATACACTCGGAGGAGGGGCGTATAGCAATCAGCCCCAGCATTTT
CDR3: CASNTLGGGAYSNQPQHF

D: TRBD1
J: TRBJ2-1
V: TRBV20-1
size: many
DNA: TGCAGTGCTTCCCGGGACAGGAGCTCCTACAATGAGCAGTTCTTC
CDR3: CSASRDRSSYNEQFF

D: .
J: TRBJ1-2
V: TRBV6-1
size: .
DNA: TGTGCCAGCAACCCCGACAGTGACTATGGCTACACCTTC
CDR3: CASNPDSDYGYTF

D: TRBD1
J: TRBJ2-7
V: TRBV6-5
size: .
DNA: TGTGCCAGCAGTTACTCATTTCGAAGCAGGGGGTTTTCCTACGAGCAGTACTTC
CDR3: CASSYSFRSRGFSYEQYF

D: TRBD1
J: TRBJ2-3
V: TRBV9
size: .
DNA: TGTGCCAGCAGCGTGGACAGGGAGGCAGATACGCAGTATTTT
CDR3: CASSVDREADTQYF

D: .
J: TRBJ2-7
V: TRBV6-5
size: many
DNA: TGTGCCAGCAGTTACTCGAAAATGGGGGCTGCCTACGAGCAGTACTTC
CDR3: CASSYSKMGAAYEQYF

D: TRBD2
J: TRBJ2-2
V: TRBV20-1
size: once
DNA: TGCAGTGCTAGGGGGGGGGAGGTTGGCACCGGGGAGCTGTTTTTT
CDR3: CSARGGEVGTGELFF

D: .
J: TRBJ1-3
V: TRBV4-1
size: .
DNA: TGCGCCAGCAGCCACCCGGGGTACTCTGGAAACACCATATATTTT
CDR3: CASSHPGYSGNTIYF

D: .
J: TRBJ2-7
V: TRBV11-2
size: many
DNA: TGTGCCAGCAGCTTAGGGGCGGGGCAGGGGAATTACGAGCAGTACTTC
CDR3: CASSLGAGQGNYEQYF

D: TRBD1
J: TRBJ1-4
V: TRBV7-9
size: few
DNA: TGTGCCAGCAGCCAAGGACAGGATGGGGAAAAACTGTTTTTT
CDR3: CASSQGQDGEKLFF

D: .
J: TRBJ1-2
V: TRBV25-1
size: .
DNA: TGTGCCAGCAGTGAGGTGGACTATGGCTACACCTTC
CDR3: CASSEVDYGYTF

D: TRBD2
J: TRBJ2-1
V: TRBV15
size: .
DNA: TGTGCCACCAGCAGGATAGCGGGGGGGCCTTACAATGAGCAGTTCTTC
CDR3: CATSRIAGGPYNEQFF

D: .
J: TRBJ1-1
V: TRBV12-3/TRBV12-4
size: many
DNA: TGTGCCAGCAGTATACCGACCCGGATTGAAGCTTTCTTT
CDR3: CASSIPTRIEAFF

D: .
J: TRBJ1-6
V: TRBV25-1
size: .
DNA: TGTGCCAGCAACGAAGGGACACTTTTGGATTCACCCCTCCACTTT
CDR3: CASNEGTLLDSPLHF

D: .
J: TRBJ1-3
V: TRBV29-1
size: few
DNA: TGCAGCGTTTGGAGGGACAAGAGAAACACCATATATTTT
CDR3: CSVWRDKRNTIYF

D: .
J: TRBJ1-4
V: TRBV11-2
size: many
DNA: TGTGCCAGCAGCCAGCAGGGGCCGGGCACTAATGAAAAACTGTTTTTT
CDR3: CASSQQGPGTNEKLFF

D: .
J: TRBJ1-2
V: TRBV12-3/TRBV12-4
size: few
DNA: TGTGCCAGCAGCCGGGACACGGACTATGGCTACACCTTC
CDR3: CASSRDTDYGYTF

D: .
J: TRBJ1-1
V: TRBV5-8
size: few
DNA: TGTGCCAGCAGCTGGAAAGGGACGGTGAACACTGAAGCTTTCTTT
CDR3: CASSWKGTVNTEAFF

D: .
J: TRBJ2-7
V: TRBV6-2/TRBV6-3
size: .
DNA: TGTGCCAGCAGCTCCTATGGATCCCACTACGAGCAGTACTTC
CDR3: CASSSYGSHYEQYF

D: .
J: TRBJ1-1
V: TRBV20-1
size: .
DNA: TGCAGTGCTAGAGACCCGGGACGCGCGAACACTGAAGCTTTCTTT
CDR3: CSARDPGRANTEAFF

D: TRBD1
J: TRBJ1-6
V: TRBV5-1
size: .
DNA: TGCGCCACCCGGGACAGCTATAATTCACCCCTCCACTTT
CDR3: CATRDSYNSPLHF

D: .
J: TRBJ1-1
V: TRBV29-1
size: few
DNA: TGCAGCGTTGATGTGGGGCTGATAAACACTGAAGCTTTCTTT
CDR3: CSVDVGLINTEAFF

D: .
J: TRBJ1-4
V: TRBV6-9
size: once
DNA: TGTGCCAGCAGTTATTGGTGGGAAAAACTGCTTTTT
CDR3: CASSYWWEKLLF

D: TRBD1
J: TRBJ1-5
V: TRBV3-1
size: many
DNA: TGTGCCAGCAGCCGGGACAGTAGCAATCAGCCCCAGCATTTT
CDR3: CASSRDSSNQPQHF

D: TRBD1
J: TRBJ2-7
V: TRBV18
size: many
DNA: TGTGCCAGCTCACCGGGACAGGGGGAGGTCGCCTACGAGCAGTACTTC
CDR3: CASSPGQGEVAYEQYF

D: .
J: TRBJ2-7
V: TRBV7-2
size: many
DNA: TGTGCCAGCAGCTTAGCGCAGGGCGAGCAGTACTTC
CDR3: CASSLAQGEQYF

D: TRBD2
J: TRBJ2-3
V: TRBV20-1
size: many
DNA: TGCAGTGCTAGTAATTACGGGGGGGAGGCAGATACGCAGTATTTT
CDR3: CSASNYGGEADTQYF

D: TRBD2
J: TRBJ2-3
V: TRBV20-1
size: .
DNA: TGCAGTGCGCAGAGCGGGACTAGCACAGATACGCAGTATTTT
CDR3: CSAQSGTSTDTQYF

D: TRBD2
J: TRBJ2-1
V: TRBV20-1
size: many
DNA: TGCAGTGCTAGAGGGGGGACTAGCGGGGAAGTCAATGAGCAGTTCTTC
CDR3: CSARGGTSGEVNEQFF

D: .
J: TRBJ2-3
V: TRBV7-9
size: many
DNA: TGTGTTGTGACTCGGGTCTTTACGCAGTATTTT
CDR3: CVVTRVFTQYF

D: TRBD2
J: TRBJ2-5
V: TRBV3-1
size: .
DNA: TGTGCCAGCAGCCACCGGGGGGGCAAAGAGGCCCAGTACTTC
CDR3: CASSHRGGKEAQYF

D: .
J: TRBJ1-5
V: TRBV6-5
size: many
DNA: TGTGCCAGCAGTTACTCACGTGGAGAGGGTAGCAATCAGCCCCAGCATTTT
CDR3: CASSYSRGEGSNQPQHF

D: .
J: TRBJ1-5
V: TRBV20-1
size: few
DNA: TGCAGTGCTACGACCCGGGACGCCGGTTGGGGTCAGCCCCAGCATTTT
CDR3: CSATTRDAGWGQPQHF